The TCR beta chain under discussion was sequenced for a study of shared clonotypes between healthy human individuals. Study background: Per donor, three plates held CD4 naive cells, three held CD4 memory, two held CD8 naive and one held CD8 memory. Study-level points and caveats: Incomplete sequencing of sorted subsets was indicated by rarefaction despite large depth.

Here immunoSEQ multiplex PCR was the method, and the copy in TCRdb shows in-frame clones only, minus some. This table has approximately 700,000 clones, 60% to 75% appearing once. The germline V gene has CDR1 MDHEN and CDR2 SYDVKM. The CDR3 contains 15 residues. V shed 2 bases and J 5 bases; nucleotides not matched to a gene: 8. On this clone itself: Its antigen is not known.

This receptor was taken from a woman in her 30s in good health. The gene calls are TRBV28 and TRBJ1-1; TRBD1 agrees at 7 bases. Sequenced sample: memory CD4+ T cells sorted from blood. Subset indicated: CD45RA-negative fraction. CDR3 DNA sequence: TGTGCCAGCAGTTTACGGCCCAGGGGGAAAACTGAAGCTTTCTTT. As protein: CASSLRPRGKTEAFF.